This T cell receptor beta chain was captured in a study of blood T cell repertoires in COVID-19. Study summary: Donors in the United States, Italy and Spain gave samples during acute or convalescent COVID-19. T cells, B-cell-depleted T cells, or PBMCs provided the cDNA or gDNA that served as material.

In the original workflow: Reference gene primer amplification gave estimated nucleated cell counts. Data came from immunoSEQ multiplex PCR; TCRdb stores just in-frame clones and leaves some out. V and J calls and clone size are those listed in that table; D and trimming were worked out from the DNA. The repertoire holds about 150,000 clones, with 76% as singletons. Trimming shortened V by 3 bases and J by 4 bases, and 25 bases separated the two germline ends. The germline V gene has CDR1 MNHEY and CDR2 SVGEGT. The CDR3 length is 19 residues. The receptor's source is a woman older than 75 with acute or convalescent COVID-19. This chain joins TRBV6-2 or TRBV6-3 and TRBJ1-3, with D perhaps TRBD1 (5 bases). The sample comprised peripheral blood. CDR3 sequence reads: CASSYFRPLQDKSGNTIYF. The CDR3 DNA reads TGTGCCAGCAGTTATTTCCGTCCGCTTCAGGACAAGAGCGGAAACACCATATATTTT.